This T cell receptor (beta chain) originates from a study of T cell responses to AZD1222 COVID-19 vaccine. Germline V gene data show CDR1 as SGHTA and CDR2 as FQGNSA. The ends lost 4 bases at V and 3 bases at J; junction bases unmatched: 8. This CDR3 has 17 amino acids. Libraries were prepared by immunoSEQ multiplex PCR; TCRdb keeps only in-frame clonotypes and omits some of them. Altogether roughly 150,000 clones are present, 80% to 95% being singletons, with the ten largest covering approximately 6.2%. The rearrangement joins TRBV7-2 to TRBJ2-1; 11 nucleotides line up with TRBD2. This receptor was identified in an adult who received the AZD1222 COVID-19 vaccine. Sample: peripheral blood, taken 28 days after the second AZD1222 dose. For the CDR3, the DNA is TGTGCCAGCAGCTCGTCTTGGACTAGCGGGCTCTACAATGAGCAGTTCTTC. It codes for CASSSSWTSGLYNEQFF.